This T cell receptor (beta chain) stems from a study of read filtering for tumor transcriptome and immune sequencing. Comments on this clonotype: The germline gene is not matched at one end of the junction; a read error may be the cause.

Molecular barcoded adaptors covering alpha/delta and beta/gamma chains were used on approximately 400 ng RNA. TCRdb processed the reads anew with MiXCR; each CDR3 protein has one entry. The sample shows tens of thousands of distinct CDR3 sequences, about 20% of them seen only once. In germline, CDR1 is LNHDA, CDR2 SQIVND (reference sequence). The CDR3 extends over 15 amino acids. The receptor comes from a donor at least 40 years old with multiple myeloma. Material for sequencing was a population of CD138-negative cells sorted from bone marrow. This chain connects TRBV19 to TRBJ2-1; TRBD1 matches at 8 bases. This CDR3 reads CASSGDRGTYNGQFF. In nucleotides, the CDR3 is TGTGCCAGTAGTGGCGACAGGGGCACCTACAATGGGCAGTTTTTC.